The 5 T cell receptor beta chains in this list originate from one sample, sequenced in a study of blood T cell repertoires in COVID-19. Sequencing was performed with immunoSEQ multiplex PCR; in TCRdb, only in-frame clones are kept and a portion is missing. Found here are about 310,000 clones, around 87% of them singletons; the top ten hold 1.3%. Sequencing input: peripheral blood. The receptors here all came from a man in his sixties or seventies with acute or convalescent COVID-19.

This chain uses TRBV7-2 with TRBJ1-3, with D tentatively TRBD1 (5 bases). The germline V gene has CDR1 SGHTA and CDR2 FQGNSA. With 5 bases removed from V and 4 bases from J, the gap between germline ends came to 12 bases. This CDR3 is 14 amino acids long. CDR3 region: CASSVRVRGNTIYF. In nucleotides, the CDR3 is TGTGCCAGCAGCGTCAGGGTTAGAGGAAACACCATATATTTT.

The chain recombines TRBV3-1 (or the pseudogene TRBV3-2) with TRBJ1-2; D not certain. V lost 0 bases and J 5 bases, leaving 13 bases between the germline ends. The CDR3 contains 15 residues. Germline loops: CDR1 LGHDT, CDR2 YNNKEL (reference sequence). CDR3 sequence (DNA): TGTGCCAGCAGCCAAGACATGCAGGCCCGGTATGGCTACACCTTC. The encoded protein is CASSQDMQARYGYTF.

The chain couples TRBV29-1 to TRBJ1-2; the match to TRBD1 covers 8 bases. The CDR3 is made up of 12 amino acids. V shed 3 bases, J shed 5 bases, and the junction held 2 bases outside the gene matches. Germline CDR1 reads SQVTM; CDR2 reads ANQGSEA. The CDR3 sequence: CSVDRGHYGYTF. The CDR3 bases are TGCAGCGTTGACAGGGGGCATTATGGCTACACCTTC.

The gene calls are TRBV7-8 and TRBJ1-5, with D possibly matching TRBD1 (5 bases). CDR3 length equals 13 residues. Between the trimmed V and J ends, which lost 3 bases and 7 bases, there was a span of 10 bases. Germline V lookup: CDR1 SGHVS, CDR2 FQNEAQ. This chain's CDR3 is CASSFGGRQPQHF. The DNA of the CDR3 is TGTGCCAGCAGCTTTGGGGGGAGGCAGCCCCAGCATTTT.

The genes are TRBV19 and TRBJ1-5, with 10 nucleotides matching TRBD1. The germline CDR1 and CDR2 sequences are LNHDA and SQIVND (reference sequence). CDR3 length equals 16 residues. Germline trimming cut 6 bases from V and 6 bases from J; bases unmatched to any gene: 11. The CDR3 here is CASRSGTGERVQPQHF. The DNA of the CDR3 is TGTGCCAGTAGATCCGGGACAGGGGAAAGGGTTCAGCCCCAGCATTTT. Filled out from reference TRBV19 and TRBJ1-5, the complete variable domain reads DGGITQSPKYLFRKEGQNVTLSCEQNLNHDAMYWYRQDPGQGLRLIYYSQIVNDFQKGDIAEGYSVSREKKESFPLTVTSAQKNPTAFYLCASRSGTGERVQPQHFGDGTRLSIL.